Sequencing of this TCR beta chain was carried out in a study of monozygotic twins with inflammatory bowel disease. Study-level findings and limits: IBD patients had lower TCRbeta diversity (inverse Simpson) than healthy co-twins. Relative clonotype sharing with others was diminished in IBD patients versus healthy twins, particularly with disease activity.

Researchers used template switching to add UMIs featuring a 6-nucleotide sample barcode. For each CDR3 protein, TCRdb gives one entry from its re-call of the 5' RACE reads, without DNA. Its clone listing holds 300,000 to 350,000 distinct CDR3 sequences. Per germline, CDR1 SGHRS and CDR2 YFSETQ. CDR3 length: 14 residues. In the case of this clonotype: Its antigen remains unknown.

The TCR comes from a human donor with ulcerative colitis or Crohn's disease, or a healthy co-twin of an affected twin (not recorded which). The material sequenced was blood. V gene TRBV5-1 combines with J gene TRBJ2-6. This chain's CDR3 is CASSPDGGANVLTF.